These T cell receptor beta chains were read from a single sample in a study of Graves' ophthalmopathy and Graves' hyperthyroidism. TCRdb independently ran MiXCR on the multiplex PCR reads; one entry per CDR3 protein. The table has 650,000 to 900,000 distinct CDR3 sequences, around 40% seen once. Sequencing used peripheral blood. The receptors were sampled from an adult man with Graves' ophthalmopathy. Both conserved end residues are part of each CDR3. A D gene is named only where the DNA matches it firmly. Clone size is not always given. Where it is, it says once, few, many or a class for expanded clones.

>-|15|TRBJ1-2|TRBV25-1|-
CASSEAGELGYGYTF
TGTGCCAGCAGTGAAGCTGGGGAGTTGGGCTATGGCTACACCTTC
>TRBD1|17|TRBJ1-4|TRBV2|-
CASSGGTGVDGAKKLFF
TGTGCCAGCAGTGGCGGGACAGGGGTTGACGGAGCGAAAAAACTGTTTTTT
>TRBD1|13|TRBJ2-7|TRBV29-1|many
CSAAGTDTYEQYF
TGCAGCGCCGCCGGGACAGACACCTACGAGCAGTACTTC
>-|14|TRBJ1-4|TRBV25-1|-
CASSDSAGRRKLFF
TGTGCCAGCAGTGATAGTGCCGGGAGGAGAAAACTGTTTTTT
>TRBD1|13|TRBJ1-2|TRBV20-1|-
CSAQTGIGYGYTF
TGCAGTGCGCAGACAGGGATTGGCTATGGCTACACCTTC
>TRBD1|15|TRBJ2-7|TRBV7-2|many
CASSLAGQGIDEQYF
TGTGCCAGCAGCTTAGCCGGACAGGGGATCGACGAGCAGTACTTC
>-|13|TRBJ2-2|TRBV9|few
CASSVPETGELFF
TGTGCCAGCAGCGTTCCCGAGACCGGGGAGCTGTTTTTT
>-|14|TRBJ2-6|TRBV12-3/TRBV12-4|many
CASTPTPGANVLTF
TGTGCCAGCACCCCGACTCCCGGGGCCAACGTCCTGACTTTC
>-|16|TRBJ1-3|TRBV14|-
CASSPVYLASGNTIYF
TGTGCCAGCAGCCCCGTATATCTCGCCTCTGGAAACACCATATATTTT
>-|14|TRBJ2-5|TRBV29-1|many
CSVSQGARQETQYF
TGCAGCGTTTCACAGGGAGCCCGGCAAGAGACCCAGTACTTC
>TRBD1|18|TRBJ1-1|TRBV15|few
CATSRKGGDRNMNTEAFF
TGTGCCACCAGCAGAAAAGGGGGGGACAGGAACATGAACACTGAAGCTTTCTTT
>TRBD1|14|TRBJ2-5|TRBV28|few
CASRWDRGRETQYF
TGTGCCAGCAGATGGGACAGGGGGCGTGAGACCCAGTACTTC
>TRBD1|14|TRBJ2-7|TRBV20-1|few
CSAIRDRTYYEQYF
TGCAGTGCTATCCGGGACAGAACCTACTACGAGCAGTACTTC
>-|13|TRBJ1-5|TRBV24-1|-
CAWSGAVGRPQHF
TGTGCCTGGAGTGGGGCAGTGGGACGGCCCCAGCATTTT
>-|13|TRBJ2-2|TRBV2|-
CANSRENTGELFF
TGTGCCAACAGCAGGGAGAACACCGGGGAGCTGTTTTTT
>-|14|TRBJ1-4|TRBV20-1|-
CSAIPGRVDGKLFF
TGCAGTGCTATACCGGGACGAGTCGACGGAAAACTGTTTTTT
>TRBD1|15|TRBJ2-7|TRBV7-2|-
CASSLADRGRYERYF
TGTGCCAGCAGCTTGGCGGACAGGGGGCGTTACGAGCGGTACTTC
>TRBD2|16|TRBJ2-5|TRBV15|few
CATSSGLAGIQETQYF
TGTGCCACCAGCAGTGGACTAGCGGGGATCCAAGAGACCCAGTACTTC
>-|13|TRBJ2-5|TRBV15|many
CATSRVSQETQYF
TGTGCCACCAGCAGAGTTAGTCAAGAGACCCAGTACTTC
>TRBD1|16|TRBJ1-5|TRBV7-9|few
CASSLGDDRVNQPQHF
TGCGCCAGCAGCTTGGGGGATGACAGGGTCAATCAGCCCCAGCATTTT
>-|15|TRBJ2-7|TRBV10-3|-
CASSETPGIIYEQYF
TGTGCCAGCAGTGAGACCCCCGGGATAATATACGAGCAGTACTTC
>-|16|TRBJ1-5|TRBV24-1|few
CASSYGGRGSNQPQHF
TGTGCCAGCAGTTACGGGGGGCGCGGGAGCAATCAGCCCCAGCATTTT
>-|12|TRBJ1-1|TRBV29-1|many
CSVEGGMTEAFF
TGCAGCGTTGAAGGAGGGATGACTGAAGCTTTCTTT